The rows below give T cell receptor beta chains drawn from one sample of a study of beta chain features in type 1 diabetes. Clones were read by immunoSEQ multiplex PCR, and TCRdb kept only the in-frame ones, dropping some. The data contain 300,000 to 350,000 clones, roughly 14% of them singletons. Sequenced input: naive CD4+ T cells from blood. All receptors derive from a woman aged 18 to 35 with type 1 diabetes. The CDR3 runs from the conserved cysteine through the conserved F or W. A D gene is named only where the DNA matches it firmly. Expanded clones get a size class; other rows say once, few or many, or leave the size out.

d_call	v_call	clone_size	j_call	cdr3_aa	cdr3_nt
TRBD1	TRBV10-3	few	TRBJ2-7	CAIRGAGGYEQYF	TGTGCCATCAGGGGCGCAGGGGGCTACGAGCAGTACTTC
NA	TRBV15	few	TRBJ1-1	CATSRDDRSEAFF	TGTGCCACCAGCAGAGACGACAGGAGTGAAGCTTTCTTT
NA	TRBV2	NA	TRBJ1-1	CASSKTDMNTEAFF	TGTGCCAGCAGTAAGACAGATATGAACACTGAAGCTTTCTTT
TRBD1	TRBV5-1	few	TRBJ2-1	CASSLTPGQAYNEQFF	TGCGCCAGCAGCTTAACCCCGGGACAGGCCTACAATGAGCAGTTCTTC
TRBD1	TRBV19	NA	TRBJ1-4	CATRSRGQGEKLFF	TGTGCCACCCGGAGTCGAGGACAGGGTGAAAAACTGTTTTTT
NA	TRBV19	few	TRBJ1-5	CASSMGASWDPQHF	TGTGCCAGTAGTATGGGGGCCTCATGGGATCCCCAGCATTTT
NA	TRBV27	few	TRBJ2-3	CASSSHLGTSTDTQYF	TGTGCCAGCAGTTCACACCTAGGTACTAGCACAGATACGCAGTATTTT
NA	TRBV29-1	NA	TRBJ2-1	CSLVSYNEQFF	TGCAGTCTAGTTTCCTACAATGAGCAGTTCTTC
NA	TRBV29-1	few	TRBJ2-7	CSVETPGTYEQYF	TGCAGCGTTGAGACACCCGGTACCTACGAGCAGTACTTC
NA	TRBV7-2	few	TRBJ1-2	CASSSMRGYTF	TGTGCCAGCAGCTCCATGCGGGGCTACACCTTC
TRBD1	TRBV6-5	few	TRBJ2-3	CASRETGSDTQYF	TGTGCCAGCAGGGAGACAGGGTCAGATACGCAGTATTTT
NA	TRBV12-5	NA	TRBJ2-3	CASGGGRTQYF	TGTGCTAGTGGCGGGGGACGTACGCAGTATTTT
NA	TRBV5-6	NA	TRBJ2-3	CASSLVDLATDTQYF	TGTGCCAGCAGCTTGGTGGACTTGGCCACAGATACGCAGTATTTT
NA	TRBV29-1	few	TRBJ1-5	CSVYDQGNQPQHF	TGCAGCGTCTATGATCAAGGCAATCAGCCCCAGCATTTT